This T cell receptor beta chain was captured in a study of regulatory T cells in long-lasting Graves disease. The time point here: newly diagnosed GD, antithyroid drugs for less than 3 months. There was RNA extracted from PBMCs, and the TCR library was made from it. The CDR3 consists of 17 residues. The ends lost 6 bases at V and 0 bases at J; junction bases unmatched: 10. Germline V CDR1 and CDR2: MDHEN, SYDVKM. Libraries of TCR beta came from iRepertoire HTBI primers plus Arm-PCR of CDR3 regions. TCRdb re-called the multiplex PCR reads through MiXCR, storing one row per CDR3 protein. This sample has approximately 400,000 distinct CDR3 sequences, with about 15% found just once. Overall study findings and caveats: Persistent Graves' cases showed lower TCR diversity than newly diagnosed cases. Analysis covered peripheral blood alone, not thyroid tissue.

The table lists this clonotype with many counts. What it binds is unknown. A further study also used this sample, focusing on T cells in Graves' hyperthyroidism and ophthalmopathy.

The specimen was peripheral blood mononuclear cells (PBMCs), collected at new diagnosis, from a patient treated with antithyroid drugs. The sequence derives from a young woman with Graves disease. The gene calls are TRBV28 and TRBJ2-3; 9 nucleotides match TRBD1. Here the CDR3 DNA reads TGTGCCAGCAGCACAACCGGGACAGGGTCTAGCACAGATACGCAGTATTTT. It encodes CASSTTGTGSSTDTQYF.